A selection of T cell receptor beta chains follows, all from one sample in a study of T cell responses to AZD1222 COVID-19 vaccine. Assay used: immunoSEQ multiplex PCR; TCRdb lists only in-frame clones, some missing. The sample has 200,000 to 300,000 clones, just over 90% seen once. Sequenced here: peripheral blood, sampled on day 0 of AZD1222 vaccination. The receptor source for this set is an adult in good health. The CDR3 runs from the conserved cysteine through the conserved F or W. A D gene is named only where the DNA matches it firmly. Only part of the rows carry a size: once, few, many, or a class if the clone is expanded.

DNA: TGTGCCAGCAGTGAAGGGCCTAGATACGAGCAGTACTTC; CDR3: CASSEGPRYEQYF; D: -; V: TRBV6-1; size: -; J: TRBJ2-7
DNA: TGCAGTGCTAGTGCGGACAGGACACTCTATGGCTACACCTTC; CDR3: CSASADRTLYGYTF; D: TRBD1; V: TRBV20-1; size: -; J: TRBJ1-2
DNA: TGTGCCAGCAGTGAGTTGGGGCTAACGTCAAATGAGCAGTTCTTC; CDR3: CASSELGLTSNEQFF; D: -; V: TRBV6-4; size: -; J: TRBJ2-1
DNA: TGTGCCAGCAGTTCCAGGGGCGGATATGGCTACACCTTC; CDR3: CASSSRGGYGYTF; D: -; V: TRBV28; size: -; J: TRBJ1-2
DNA: TGCAGTGCTAGTGGGGGAATTGGAACTAATGAAAAACTGTTTTTT; CDR3: CSASGGIGTNEKLFF; D: -; V: TRBV20-1; size: -; J: TRBJ1-4
DNA: TGCGCCAGCAGGGCCCTGACAGGGGCCAACACCGGGGAGCTGTTTTTT; CDR3: CASRALTGANTGELFF; D: TRBD1; V: TRBV10-2; size: once; J: TRBJ2-2
DNA: TGTGCCAGCAGTTTAGAGAACGAGCAGTACTTC; CDR3: CASSLENEQYF; D: -; V: TRBV28; size: -; J: TRBJ2-7
DNA: TGCGCCAGCGGCCGGGACGCGAGCACAGATACGCAGTATTTT; CDR3: CASGRDASTDTQYF; D: -; V: TRBV5-1; size: -; J: TRBJ2-3
DNA: TGTGCCAGCAGCTTGAGCGGGACCGACCTACTGTTTTTT; CDR3: CASSLSGTDLLFF; D: TRBD2; V: TRBV11-1; size: -; J: TRBJ2-2
DNA: TGTGCCAGGCCCGCGGGGGGGAGAATCCACGAGCAGTACTTC; CDR3: CARPAGGRIHEQYF; D: TRBD2; V: TRBV27; size: -; J: TRBJ2-7
DNA: TGTGCCAGCAGCGTAGCGGGAGGGCTCAACACTGAAGCTTTCTTT; CDR3: CASSVAGGLNTEAFF; D: -; V: TRBV9; size: -; J: TRBJ1-1
DNA: TGTGCCAGTAGTATGCTAGCGGGGGCCTTCGGCGGGGAGCTGTTTTTT; CDR3: CASSMLAGAFGGELFF; D: TRBD2; V: TRBV19; size: -; J: TRBJ2-2
DNA: TGTGCCAGCTCTTCAGGGGGCTCCTACGAGCAGTACTTC; CDR3: CASSSGGSYEQYF; D: TRBD1; V: TRBV2; size: -; J: TRBJ2-7
DNA: TGTGCCAGCAGCGTAAGTAGCGGGGCCCCCCACAATGAGCAGTTCTTC; CDR3: CASSVSSGAPHNEQFF; D: TRBD2; V: TRBV9; size: -; J: TRBJ2-1
DNA: TGTGCCAGTAGTATCGGGCAGGGGGCACGTGAGCAGTACTTC; CDR3: CASSIGQGAREQYF; D: TRBD1; V: TRBV19; size: -; J: TRBJ2-7
DNA: TGTGCCAGCAGTGAATCGGGACGGGTGGGGGGCACCGGGGAGCTGTTTTTT; CDR3: CASSESGRVGGTGELFF; D: -; V: TRBV25-1; size: -; J: TRBJ2-2
DNA: TGTGCCAGCAGCTTGGGGGGACAGGGGGCTAAGAGACAGCCCCAGCATTTT; CDR3: CASSLGGQGAKRQPQHF; D: TRBD1; V: TRBV5-5; size: -; J: TRBJ1-5
DNA: TGTGCCAGCAGCTTCTGGGGCGGGACAAAACTCCACTTT; CDR3: CASSFWGGTKLHF; D: -; V: TRBV5-4; size: -; J: TRBJ1-6
DNA: TGTGCCAGCAGCAATCCGGGACAGAAAGGCTACACCTTC; CDR3: CASSNPGQKGYTF; D: TRBD1; V: TRBV5-4; size: -; J: TRBJ1-2
DNA: TGTGCCAGCAGTCCCTCGACCGGGGGGGGTCCTGAAGCTTTCTTT; CDR3: CASSPSTGGGPEAFF; D: -; V: TRBV28; size: -; J: TRBJ1-1
DNA: TGTGCCCCCAGGATAATAGCGGGAGGATACTACAATGAGCAGTTCTTC; CDR3: CAPRIIAGGYYNEQFF; D: TRBD2; V: TRBV10-3; size: -; J: TRBJ2-1
DNA: TGTGCCAGCAGCCCCGGGACAGGACATATACATACGCAGTATTTT; CDR3: CASSPGTGHIHTQYF; D: TRBD1; V: TRBV14; size: -; J: TRBJ2-3
DNA: TGTGCCAGCAGCTCGGGAGTGTCCAATCAGCCCCAGCATTTT; CDR3: CASSSGVSNQPQHF; D: -; V: TRBV28; size: -; J: TRBJ1-5
DNA: TGTGCCAGCAGCAGACAGACATTCGGAAATTCACCCCTCCACTTT; CDR3: CASSRQTFGNSPLHF; D: -; V: TRBV6-5; size: -; J: TRBJ1-6
DNA: TGTGCCAGCAGTCCGACAGGGGCGGGTGAAAAACTGTTTTTT; CDR3: CASSPTGAGEKLFF; D: TRBD1; V: TRBV7-9; size: -; J: TRBJ1-4